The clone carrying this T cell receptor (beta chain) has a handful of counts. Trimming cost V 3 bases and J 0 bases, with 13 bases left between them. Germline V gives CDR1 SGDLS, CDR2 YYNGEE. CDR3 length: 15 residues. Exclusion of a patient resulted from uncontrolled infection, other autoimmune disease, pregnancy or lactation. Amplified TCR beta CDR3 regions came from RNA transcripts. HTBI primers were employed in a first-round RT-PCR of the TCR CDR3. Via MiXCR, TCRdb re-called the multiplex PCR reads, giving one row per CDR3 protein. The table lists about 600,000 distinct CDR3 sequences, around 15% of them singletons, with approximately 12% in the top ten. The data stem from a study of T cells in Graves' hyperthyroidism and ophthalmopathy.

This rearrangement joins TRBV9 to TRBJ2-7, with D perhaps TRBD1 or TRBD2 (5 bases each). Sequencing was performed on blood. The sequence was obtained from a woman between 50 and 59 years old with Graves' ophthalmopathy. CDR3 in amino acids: CASSAAGTSSYEQYF. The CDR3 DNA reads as TGTGCCAGCAGCGCGGCCGGGACCAGCTCCTACGAGCAGTACTTC.